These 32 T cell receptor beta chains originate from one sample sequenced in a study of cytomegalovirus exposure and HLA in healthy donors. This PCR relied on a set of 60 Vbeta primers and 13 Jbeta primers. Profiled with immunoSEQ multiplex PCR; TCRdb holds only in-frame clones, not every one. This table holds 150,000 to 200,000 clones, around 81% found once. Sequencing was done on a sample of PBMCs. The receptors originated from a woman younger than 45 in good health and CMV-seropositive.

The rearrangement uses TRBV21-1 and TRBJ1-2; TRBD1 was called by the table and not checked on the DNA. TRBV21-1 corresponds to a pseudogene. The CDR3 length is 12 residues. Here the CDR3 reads CASGNRGYGYTF. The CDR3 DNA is TGTGCCAGCGGTAACAGGGGGTATGGCTACACCTTC.

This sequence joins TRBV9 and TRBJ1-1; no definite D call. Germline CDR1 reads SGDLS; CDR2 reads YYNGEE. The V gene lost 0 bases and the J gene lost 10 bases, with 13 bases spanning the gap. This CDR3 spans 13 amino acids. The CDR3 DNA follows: TGTGCCAGCAGCGTAGCGGCCGGTAGGAGAGCTTTCTTT. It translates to CASSVAAGRRAFF.

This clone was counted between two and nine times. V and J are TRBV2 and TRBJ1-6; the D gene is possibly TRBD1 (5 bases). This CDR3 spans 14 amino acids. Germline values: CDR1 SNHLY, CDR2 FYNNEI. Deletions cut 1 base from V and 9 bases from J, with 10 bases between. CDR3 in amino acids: CASSEGRGSSPLHF. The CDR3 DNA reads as TGTGCCAGCAGTGAAGGAAGGGGAAGTTCACCCCTCCACTTT.

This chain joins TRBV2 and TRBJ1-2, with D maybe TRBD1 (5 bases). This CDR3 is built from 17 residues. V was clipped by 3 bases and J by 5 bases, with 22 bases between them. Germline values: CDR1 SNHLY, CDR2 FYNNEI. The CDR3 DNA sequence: TGTGCCAGCAGTGATTCGGAACCTCGGCAGGGCCTGTATGGCTACACCTTC. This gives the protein CASSDSEPRQGLYGYTF.

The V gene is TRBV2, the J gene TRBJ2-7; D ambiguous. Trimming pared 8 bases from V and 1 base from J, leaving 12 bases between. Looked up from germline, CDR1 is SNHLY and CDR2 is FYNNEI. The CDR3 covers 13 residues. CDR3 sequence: CASFVAESYEQYF. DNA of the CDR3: TGTGCCAGCTTTGTCGCGGAATCCTACGAGCAGTACTTC.

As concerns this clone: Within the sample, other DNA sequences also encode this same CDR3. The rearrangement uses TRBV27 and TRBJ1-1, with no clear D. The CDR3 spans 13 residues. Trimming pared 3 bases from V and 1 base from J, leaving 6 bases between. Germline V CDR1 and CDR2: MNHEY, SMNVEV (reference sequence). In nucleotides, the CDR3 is TGTGCCAGCAGTTTTCGGGGGAACACTGAAGCTTTCTTT. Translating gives CASSFRGNTEAFF.

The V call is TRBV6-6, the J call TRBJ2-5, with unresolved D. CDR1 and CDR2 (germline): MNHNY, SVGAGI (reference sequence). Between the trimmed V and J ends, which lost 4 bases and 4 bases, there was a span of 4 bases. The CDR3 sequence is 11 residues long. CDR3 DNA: TGTGCCAGCAGTTCCCTAGAGACCCAGTACTTC. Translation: CASSSLETQYF.

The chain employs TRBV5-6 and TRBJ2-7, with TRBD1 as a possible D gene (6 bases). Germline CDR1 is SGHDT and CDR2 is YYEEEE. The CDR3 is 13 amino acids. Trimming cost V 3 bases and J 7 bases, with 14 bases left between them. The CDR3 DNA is TGTGCCAGCAGCTACCCGGGACACCGAGAGCAGTACTTC. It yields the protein CASSYPGHREQYF. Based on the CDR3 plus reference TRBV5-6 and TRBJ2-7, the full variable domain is DAGVTQSPTHLIKTRGQQVTLRCSPKSGHDTVSWYQQALGQGPQFIFQYYEEEERQRGNFPDRFSGHQFPNYSSELNVNALLLGDSALYLCASSYPGHREQYFGPGTRLTVT.

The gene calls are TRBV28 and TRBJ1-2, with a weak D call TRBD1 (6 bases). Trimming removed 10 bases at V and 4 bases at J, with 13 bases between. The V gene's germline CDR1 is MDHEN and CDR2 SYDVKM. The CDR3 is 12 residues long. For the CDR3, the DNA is TGTGCCACTGACAGGACTTCCTATGGCTACACCTTC. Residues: CATDRTSYGYTF.

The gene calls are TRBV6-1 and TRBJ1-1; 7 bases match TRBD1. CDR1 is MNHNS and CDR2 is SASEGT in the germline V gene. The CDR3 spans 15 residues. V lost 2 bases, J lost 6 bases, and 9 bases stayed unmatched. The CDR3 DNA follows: TGTGCCAGCAGTGAAAGGGGGCGGGCAAGGGCTGAAGCTTTCTTT. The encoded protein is CASSERGRARAEAFF.

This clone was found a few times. DNA for the CDR3: TGCAGCGTTGGACATCTCCAAGAGACCCAGTACTTC. Its protein is CSVGHLQETQYF. The chain employs TRBV29-1 and TRBJ2-5; D gene unclear. Germline assignment: CDR1 SQVTM and CDR2 ANQGSEA. This CDR3 spans 12 amino acids. The V end was cut by 4 bases, the J end by 1 base, with 7 bases between.

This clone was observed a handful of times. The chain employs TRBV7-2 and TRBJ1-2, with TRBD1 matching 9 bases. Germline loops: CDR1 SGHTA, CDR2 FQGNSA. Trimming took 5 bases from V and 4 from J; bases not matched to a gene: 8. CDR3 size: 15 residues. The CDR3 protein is CASSLGGTGIYGYTF. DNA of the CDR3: TGTGCCAGCAGCCTGGGTGGGACAGGGATCTATGGCTACACCTTC.

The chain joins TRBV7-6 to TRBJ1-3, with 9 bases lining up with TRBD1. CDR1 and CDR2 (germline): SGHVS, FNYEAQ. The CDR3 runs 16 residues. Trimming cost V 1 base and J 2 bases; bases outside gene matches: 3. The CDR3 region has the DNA TGTGCCAGCAGCTTAGGAACAGGGGGCACTGGAAACACCATATATTTT. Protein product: CASSLGTGGTGNTIYF.

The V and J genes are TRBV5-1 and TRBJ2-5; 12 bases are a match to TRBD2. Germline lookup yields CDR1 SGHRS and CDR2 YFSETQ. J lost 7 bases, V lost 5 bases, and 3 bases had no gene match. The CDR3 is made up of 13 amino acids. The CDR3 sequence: CASRTSGGLTQYF. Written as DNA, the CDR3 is TGCGCCAGCAGGACTAGCGGGGGTCTGACCCAGTACTTC.

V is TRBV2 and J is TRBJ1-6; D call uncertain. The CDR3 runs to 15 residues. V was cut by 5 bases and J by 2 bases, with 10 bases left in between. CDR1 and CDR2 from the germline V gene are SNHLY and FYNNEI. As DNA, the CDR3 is TGTGCCAGCAGTTACGGACTTCCCTATAATTCACCCCTCCACTTT. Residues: CASSYGLPYNSPLHF.

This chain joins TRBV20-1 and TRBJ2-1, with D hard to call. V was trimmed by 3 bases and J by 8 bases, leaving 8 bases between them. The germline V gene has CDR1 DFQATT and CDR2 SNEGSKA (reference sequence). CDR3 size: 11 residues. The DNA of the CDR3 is TGCAGTGCTAGCGCGTTGGATGAGCAGTTCTTC. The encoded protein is CSASALDEQFF.

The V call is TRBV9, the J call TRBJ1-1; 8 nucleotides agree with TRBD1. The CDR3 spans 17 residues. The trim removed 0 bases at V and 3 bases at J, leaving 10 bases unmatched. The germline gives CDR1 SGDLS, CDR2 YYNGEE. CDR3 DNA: TGTGCCAGCAGCGTAGCCATTTCTGGACAGGGTGACACTGAAGCTTTCTTT. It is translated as CASSVAISGQGDTEAFF.

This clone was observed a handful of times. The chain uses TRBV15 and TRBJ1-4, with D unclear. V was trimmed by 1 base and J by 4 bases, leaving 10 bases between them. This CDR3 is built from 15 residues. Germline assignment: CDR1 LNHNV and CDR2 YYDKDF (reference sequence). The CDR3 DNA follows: TGTGCCACCAGCAGAGTGGGAGGAAATAATGAAAAACTGTTTTTT. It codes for CATSRVGGNNEKLFF. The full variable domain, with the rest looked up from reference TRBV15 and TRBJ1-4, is DAMVIQNPRYQVTQFGKPVTLSCSQTLNHNVMYWYQQKSSQAPKLLFHYYDKDFNNEADTPDNFQSRRPNTSFCFLDIRSPGLGDTAMYLCATSRVGGNNEKLFFGSGTQLSVL.

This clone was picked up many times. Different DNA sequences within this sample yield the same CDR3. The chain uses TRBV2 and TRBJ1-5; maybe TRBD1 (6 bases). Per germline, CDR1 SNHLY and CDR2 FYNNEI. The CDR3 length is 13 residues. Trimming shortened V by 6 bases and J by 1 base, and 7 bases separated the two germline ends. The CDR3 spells CASRGQSNQPQHF. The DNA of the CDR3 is TGTGCCAGCAGAGGACAGAGCAATCAGCCCCAGCATTTT.

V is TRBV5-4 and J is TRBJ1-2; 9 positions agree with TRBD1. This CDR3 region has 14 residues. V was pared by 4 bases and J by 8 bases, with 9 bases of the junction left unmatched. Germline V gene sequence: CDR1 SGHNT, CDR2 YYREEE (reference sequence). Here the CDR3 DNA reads TGTGCCAGCAGCCTGCTCACAGGGGGCGGGGGCTACACCTTC. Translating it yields CASSLLTGGGGYTF.

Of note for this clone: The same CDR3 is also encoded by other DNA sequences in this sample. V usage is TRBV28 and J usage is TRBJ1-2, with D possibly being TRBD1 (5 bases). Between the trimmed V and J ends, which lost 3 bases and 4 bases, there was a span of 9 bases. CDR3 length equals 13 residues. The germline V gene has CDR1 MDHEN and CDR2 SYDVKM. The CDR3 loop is CASSLPQGYGYTF. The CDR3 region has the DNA TGTGCCAGCAGTTTGCCCCAGGGCTATGGCTACACCTTC.

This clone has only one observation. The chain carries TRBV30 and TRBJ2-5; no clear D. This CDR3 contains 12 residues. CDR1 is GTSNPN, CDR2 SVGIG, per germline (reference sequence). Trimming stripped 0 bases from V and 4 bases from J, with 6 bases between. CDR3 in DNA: TGTGCCTGGAGTGTAAACGGAGAGACCCAGTACTTC. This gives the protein CAWSVNGETQYF.

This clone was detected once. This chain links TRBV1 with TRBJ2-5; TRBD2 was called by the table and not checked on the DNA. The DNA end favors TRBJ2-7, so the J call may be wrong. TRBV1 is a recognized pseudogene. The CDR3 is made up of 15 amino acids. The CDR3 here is CTSSQEKRGGYEQYF. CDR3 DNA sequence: TGCACCAGCAGCCAAGAAAAGCGGGGGGGCTACGAGCAGTACTTC.

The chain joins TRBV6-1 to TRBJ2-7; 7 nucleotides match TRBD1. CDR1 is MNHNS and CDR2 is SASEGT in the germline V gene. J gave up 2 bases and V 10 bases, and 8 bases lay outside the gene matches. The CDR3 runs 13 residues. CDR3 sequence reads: CATPPTGTYEQYF. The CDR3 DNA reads TGTGCCACCCCGCCGACAGGGACCTACGAGCAGTACTTC.

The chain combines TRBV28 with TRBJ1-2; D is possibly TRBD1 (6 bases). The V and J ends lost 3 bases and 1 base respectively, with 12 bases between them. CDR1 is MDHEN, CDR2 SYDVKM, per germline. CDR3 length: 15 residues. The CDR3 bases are TGTGCCAGCAGTTTGCCGGGACAACTTAACTATGGCTACACCTTC. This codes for CASSLPGQLNYGYTF.

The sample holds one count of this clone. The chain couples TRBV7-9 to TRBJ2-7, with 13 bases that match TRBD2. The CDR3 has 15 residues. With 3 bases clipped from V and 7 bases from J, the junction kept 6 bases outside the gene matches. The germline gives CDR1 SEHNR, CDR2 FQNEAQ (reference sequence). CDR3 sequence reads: CASSFGTSGIGEQYF. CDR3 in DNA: TGTGCCAGCAGCTTTGGGACTAGCGGGATAGGGGAGCAGTACTTC.

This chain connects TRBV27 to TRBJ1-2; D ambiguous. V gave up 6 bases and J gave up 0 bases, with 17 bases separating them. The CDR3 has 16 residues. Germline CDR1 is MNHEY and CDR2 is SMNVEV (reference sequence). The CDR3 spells CASRQVATGANYGYTF. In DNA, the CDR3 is TGTGCCAGCAGACAAGTTGCGACGGGAGCTAACTATGGCTACACCTTC.

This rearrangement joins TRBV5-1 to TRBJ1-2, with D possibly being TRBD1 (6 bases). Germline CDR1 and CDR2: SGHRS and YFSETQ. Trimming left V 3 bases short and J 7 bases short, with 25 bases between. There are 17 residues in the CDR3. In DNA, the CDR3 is TGCGCCAGCAGCTCGCTACCGCCGACAGGTCTTGGGGGTGGCTACACCTTC. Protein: CASSSLPPTGLGGGYTF. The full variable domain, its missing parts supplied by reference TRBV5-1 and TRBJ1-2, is KAGVTQTPRYLIKTRGQQVTLSCSPISGHRSVSWYQQTPGQGLQFLFEYFSETQRNKGNFPGRFSGRQFSNSRSEMNVSTLELGDSALYLCASSSLPPTGLGGGYTFGSGTRLTVV.

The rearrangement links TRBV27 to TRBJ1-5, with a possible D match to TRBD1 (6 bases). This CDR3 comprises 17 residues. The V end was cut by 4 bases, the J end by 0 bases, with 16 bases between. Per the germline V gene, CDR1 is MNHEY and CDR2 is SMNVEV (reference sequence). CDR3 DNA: TGTGCCAGCAGTTCGGACAGCCGGACGTATAGCAATCAGCCCCAGCATTTT. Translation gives CASSSDSRTYSNQPQHF.

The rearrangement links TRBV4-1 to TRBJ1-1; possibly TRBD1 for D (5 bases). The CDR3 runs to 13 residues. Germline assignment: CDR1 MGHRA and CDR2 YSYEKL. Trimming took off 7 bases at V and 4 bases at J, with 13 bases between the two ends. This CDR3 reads CASTLTGSTEAFF. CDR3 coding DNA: TGCGCCAGCACCCTCACAGGAAGCACTGAAGCTTTCTTT.

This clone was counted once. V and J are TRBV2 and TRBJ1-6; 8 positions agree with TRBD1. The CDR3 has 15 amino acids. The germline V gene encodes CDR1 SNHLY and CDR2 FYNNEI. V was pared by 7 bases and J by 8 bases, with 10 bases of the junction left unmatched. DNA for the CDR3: TGTGCCAGCATCGGACAGGGCACCCAGTATTCACCCCTCCACTTT. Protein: CASIGQGTQYSPLHF.

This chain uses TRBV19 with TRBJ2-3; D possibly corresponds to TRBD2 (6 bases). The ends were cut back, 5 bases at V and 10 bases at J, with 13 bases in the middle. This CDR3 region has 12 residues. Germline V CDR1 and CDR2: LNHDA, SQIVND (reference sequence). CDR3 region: CASSPQTGAQYF. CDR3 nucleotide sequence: TGTGCCAGTAGTCCTCAGACGGGGGCGCAGTATTTT.